Below are 32 T cell receptor beta chains sequenced from a single sample in a study of T cells in Graves' hyperthyroidism and ophthalmopathy. RNA transcripts gave rise to amplified TCR beta CDR3 regions. The HTBI primer set served for first-round RT-PCR of the TCR CDR3. TCRdb re-analysed the multiplex PCR reads in MiXCR, keeping a single row per CDR3 protein. This table has around 350,000 distinct CDR3 sequences, roughly 15% appearing once. Sequences were obtained from blood. These receptors were obtained from a woman in her fifties or sixties with Graves' ophthalmopathy.

To note about this clonotype: Since no conserved phenylalanine or tryptophan closes the CDR3, a read error is the likely cause. This chain links TRBV7-8 with TRBJ2-5, with 9 bases that match TRBD1. The CDR3 has 16 residues. Germline-derived CDR1 and CDR2 are SGHVS and FQNEAQ. V shed 6 bases and J 7 bases; nucleotides not matched to a gene: 15. This CDR3 is CASSDPSGQGLGTQYL. In DNA form, the CDR3 reads TGTGCCAGCAGTGACCCATCGGGACAGGGATTAGGGACCCAGTACCTC.

In this sample, this clonotype turned up many times. The chain carries TRBV7-9 and TRBJ2-1, with D tentatively TRBD2 (6 bases). The V end was cut by 5 bases, the J end by 0 bases, with 17 bases between. Germline V gene data show CDR1 as SEHNR and CDR2 as FQNEAQ (reference sequence). There are 17 residues in the CDR3. CDR3 coding DNA: TGTGCCAGCAGCCGGTGGATTAGCGGATACTCCTACAATGAGCAGTTCTTC. Protein product: CASSRWISGYSYNEQFF.

The rearrangement uses TRBV28 and TRBJ2-1; 10 bases fit TRBD1. The CDR3 has 14 residues. Germline V gives CDR1 MDHEN, CDR2 SYDVKM. J lost 7 bases, V lost 5 bases, and 5 bases had no gene match. Here the CDR3 DNA reads TGTGCCAGCAGTAAGGACAGGGGGTTGAATGAGCAGTTCTTC. This encodes CASSKDRGLNEQFF.

A word on this clonotype: A much larger clone sits a single nucleotide away, making a read error possible. The V call is TRBV11-2, the J call TRBJ2-7; D is possibly TRBD1 (5 bases). CDR1 SGHAT and CDR2 FQNNGV come from the germline V gene. The CDR3 has 17 residues. V was clipped by 3 bases and J by 0 bases, with 18 bases between them. CDR3 sequence: CASSLGRLVGISYEQYF. Written as DNA, the CDR3 is TGTGCCAGCAGCTTGGGGCGTCTAGTGGGGATCTCCTACGAGCAGTACTTC. Filled out from reference TRBV11-2 and TRBJ2-7, the complete variable domain reads EAGVAQSPRYKIIEKRQSVAFWCNPISGHATLYWYQQILGQGPKLLIQFQNNGVVDDSQLPKDRFSAERLKGVDSTLKIQPAKLEDSAVYLCASSLGRLVGISYEQYFGPGTRLTVT.

The table lists this clonotype with a few counts. The chain joins TRBV4-1 to TRBJ1-1; unclear D gene. Germline V CDR1 and CDR2: MGHRA, YSYEKL. The V end lost 3 bases, the J end lost 2 bases, and 7 bases lay between the germline ends. CDR3 length: 13 amino acids. The CDR3 loop reads CASSQEENTEAFF. The CDR3 region has the DNA TGCGCCAGCAGCCAGGAGGAAAACACTGAAGCTTTCTTT.

The J gene is TRBJ2-1, the V gene TRBV27; TRBD2 matches 8 bases. The CDR3 is 14 amino acids. Per the germline V gene, CDR1 is MNHEY and CDR2 is SMNVEV (reference sequence). Germline trimming cut 3 bases from V and 9 bases from J; bases unmatched to any gene: 7. CDR3 residues: CASSFTGLEFEQFF. The CDR3 DNA follows: TGTGCCAGCAGTTTCACGGGACTAGAGTTTGAGCAGTTCTTC.

For this clonotype: This sequence may be a read error, since a much larger clone differs from it by one base. The chain employs TRBV5-1 and TRBJ2-1; D unresolved. The CDR3 extends over 13 amino acids. The germline gives CDR1 SGHRS, CDR2 YFSETQ. CDR3 DNA: TGCGTCAGCAGCTCAAGCCCCTACAATGAGCAGTTCTTC. Translation: CVSSSSPYNEQFF.

This clonotype was counted at least ten times. The chain uses TRBV12-3 or TRBV12-4 and TRBJ1-2; D possibly corresponds to TRBD1 (6 bases). Trimming left V 2 bases short and J 4 bases short, with 14 bases between. The length of the CDR3 is 15 residues. CDR3 sequence: CASSLSSGAGYGYTF. The CDR3 DNA reads TGTGCCAGCAGTTTATCTTCGGGGGCCGGCTATGGCTACACCTTC.

This clonotype was seen ten or more times. J is TRBJ1-1 and V is TRBV3-1; D is unclear. Trimming removed 0 bases from V and 4 bases from J, with 9 bases in between. The CDR3 contains 14 residues. Germline CDR1 reads LGHDT; CDR2 reads YNNKEL (reference sequence). CDR3: CASSQDLGSTEAFF. CDR3 coding DNA: TGTGCCAGCAGCCAAGATCTGGGTTCCACTGAAGCTTTCTTT.

This clonotype appeared many times. A junction boundary mismatches the germline segment, possibly from a read error. This chain uses TRBV30 with TRBJ1-6, with D uncertain. Germline V lookup: CDR1 GTSNPN, CDR2 SVGIG (reference sequence). The CDR3 consists of 12 residues. The CDR3 is CAWRPLNSPLHF. In DNA, the CDR3 is TGTGCATGGAGGCCCCTTAATTCACCCCTCCACTTT. The whole variable domain, filled in from reference TRBV30 and TRBJ1-6, reads SQTIHQWPATLVQPVGSPLSLECTVEGTSNPNLYWYRQAAGRGLQLLFYSVGIGQISSEVPQNLSASRPQDRQFILSSKKLLLSDSGFYLCAWRPLNSPLHFGNGTRLTVT.

There are many counts of this clonotype. The chain links TRBV7-3 to TRBJ1-1, with unresolved D. The germline CDR1 and CDR2 sequences are SGHTA and FQGTGA. The CDR3 loop spans 14 amino acids. Trimming took 1 base from V and 1 from J, leaving 7 bases between them. Here the CDR3 DNA reads TGTGCCAGCAGCTTAATCCGGGGGAACACTGAAGCTTTCTTT. It is translated as CASSLIRGNTEAFF.

This clonotype was counted a few times. The rearrangement links TRBV12-3 or TRBV12-4 to TRBJ2-1, with a possible D match to TRBD1 (6 bases). V lost 7 bases and J 9 bases, leaving 13 bases between the germline ends. This CDR3 is 12 amino acids long. The CDR3 nucleotides are TGTGCCAGCACCCTAAGGGGGTTTGAGCAGTTCTTC. Protein product: CASTLRGFEQFF.

At least ten counts were recorded for this clonotype. J is TRBJ2-2 and V is TRBV6-1, with D tentatively TRBD1 or TRBD2 (5 bases each). The V gene lost 3 bases and the J gene lost 0 bases, with 8 bases spanning the gap. The CDR3 contains 15 residues. Germline-derived CDR1 and CDR2 are MNHNS and SASEGT. The CDR3 protein is CASSDPGPNTGELFF. The CDR3 DNA reads as TGTGCCAGCAGTGACCCGGGACCGAACACCGGGGAGCTGTTTTTT.

This clonotype came up a few times. This chain joins TRBV6-1 and TRBJ2-7; 10 bases fit TRBD2. After removal of 5 bases from V and 2 bases from J, the junction contained 6 bases not matched to a gene. Germline V lookup: CDR1 MNHNS, CDR2 SASEGT. The CDR3 extends over 15 amino acids. CDR3 in DNA: TGTGCCAGCAGTCTGACTAGCGGGTCCCCCTACGAGCAGTACTTC. Translated, it gives CASSLTSGSPYEQYF.

This clonotype turned up a few times. J is TRBJ2-3 and V is TRBV7-2, with 9 bases that match TRBD2. V shed 1 base and J 7 bases; nucleotides not matched to a gene: 9. The CDR3 runs 16 residues. CDR1 is SGHTA, CDR2 FQGNSA, per germline. The DNA for the CDR3 is TGTGCCAGCAGCTTAGGTCTAGCGGGAAACGGGAATACGCAGTATTTT. Translated, it gives CASSLGLAGNGNTQYF.

V and J are TRBV24-1 and TRBJ1-5, with D unresolved. The CDR3 is 12 residues long. The germline V gene has CDR1 KGHDR and CDR2 SFDVKD. V gave up 3 bases and J gave up 11 bases, with 10 bases separating them. Here the CDR3 reads CATSDIGVTQHF. The DNA for the CDR3 is TGTGCCACCAGTGATATAGGTGTGACCCAGCATTTT.

The genes are TRBV5-1 and TRBJ2-7, with 8 bases that match TRBD1. Germline values: CDR1 SGHRS, CDR2 YFSETQ. The CDR3 sequence is 14 residues long. Trimming removed 4 bases from V and 7 bases from J; junction bases left unmatched: 10. Written as DNA, the CDR3 is TGCGCCAGCAGCACCGGGACAGGCGCCGAGGAGCAGTACTTC. Residues: CASSTGTGAEEQYF. Combining the CDR3 with reference TRBV5-1 and TRBJ2-7 gives the whole variable domain KAGVTQTPRYLIKTRGQQVTLSCSPISGHRSVSWYQQTPGQGLQFLFEYFSETQRNKGNFPGRFSGRQFSNSRSEMNVSTLELGDSALYLCASSTGTGAEEQYFGPGTRLTVT.

This clonotype occurred a few times. CDR3: CASSYPGGENQPQHF. As DNA, the CDR3 is TGTGCCAGCAGTTACCCGGGGGGTGAGAATCAGCCCCAGCATTTT. This chain links TRBV6-2 or TRBV6-3 with TRBJ1-5, with D perhaps matching TRBD1 (5 bases). The CDR3 is 15 amino acids. The germline V gene has CDR1 MNHEY and CDR2 SVGEGT. Trimming shortened V by 2 bases and J by 4 bases, and 12 bases separated the two germline ends.

This clonotype was seen repeatedly, ten times or more. CDR3 bases: TGCAGTGCTCGTGGACTAGCGGGACCGTTCATCGATCAAGAGACCCAGTACTTC. Translating it yields CSARGLAGPFIDQETQYF. This chain uses TRBV20-1 with TRBJ2-5; 12 bases are a match to TRBD2. Germline V gene sequence: CDR1 DFQATT, CDR2 SNEGSKA (reference sequence). The CDR3 is 18 residues long. Unmatched junction bases numbered 15, after V lost 5 bases and J lost 2 bases.

This chain connects TRBV30 to TRBJ2-1; possibly TRBD1 for D (5 bases). This CDR3 spans 14 amino acids. Germline CDR1 is GTSNPN and CDR2 is SVGIG (reference sequence). V dropped 3 bases and J dropped 7 bases, with 16 bases sitting between them. CDR3 loop: CAWRDRGFRNEQFF. DNA of the CDR3: TGTGCCTGGAGGGATAGGGGATTTAGGAATGAGCAGTTCTTC.

This clonotype occurred a few times. The V call is TRBV29-1, the J call TRBJ1-2; no firm D call. Germline CDR1 reads SQVTM; CDR2 reads ANQGSEA. The CDR3 length is 11 residues. With 5 bases removed from V and 3 bases from J, the gap between germline ends came to 7 bases. In DNA form, the CDR3 reads TGCAGCGTTCAAGGAGACTATGGCTACACCTTC. Amino acids: CSVQGDYGYTF.

In the case of this clonotype: A single base separates this from a much larger clone, so it may be a read error. The chain is built from TRBV18 and TRBJ2-1; TRBD1 agrees at 8 bases. Trimming took 6 bases from V and 9 from J; bases not matched to a gene: 7. CDR1 and CDR2 from the germline V gene are KGHSH and LQKENI. CDR3 length: 13 amino acids. Here the CDR3 DNA reads TGTGCCAGCTCGAAGGACAGGGCGGGTGAGCAGTTCTTC. It is translated as CASSKDRAGEQFF.

The sample holds many counts of this clonotype. The chain employs TRBV12-5 and TRBJ2-1; 13 nucleotides line up with TRBD2. The germline CDR1 and CDR2 sequences are LGHNT and FRNRAP. V lost 6 bases to trimming and J lost 6 bases; unmatched junction nucleotides: 11. This CDR3 has 17 amino acids. The CDR3 sequence: CASGPDSGLAGINEQFF. The CDR3 DNA reads TGTGCTAGTGGGCCAGACTCGGGACTAGCGGGGATCAATGAGCAGTTCTTC.

The sample holds a few counts of this clonotype. The chain employs TRBV19 and TRBJ1-4; no clear D gene. Germline CDR1 LNHDA, CDR2 SQIVND (reference sequence). This CDR3 has 11 residues. Deletions cut 5 bases from V and 7 bases from J, with 5 bases between. The CDR3 reads CASSQGEKLFF. DNA for the CDR3: TGTGCCAGTAGTCAAGGTGAAAAACTGTTTTTT.

This clonotype was counted only a few times. The V and J genes are TRBV20-1 and TRBJ2-7; 7 bases match TRBD1. V lost 0 bases to trimming and J lost 7 bases; unmatched junction nucleotides: 18. CDR1 and CDR2 (germline): DFQATT, SNEGSKA (reference sequence). The CDR3 is 17 residues long. The CDR3 spells CSARDKGGGRPLEEQYF. The CDR3 DNA follows: TGCAGTGCTAGAGATAAAGGGGGCGGCAGGCCCCTGGAGGAGCAGTACTTC.

This clonotype was counted many times. The rearrangement uses TRBV3-1 and TRBJ2-7; 7 bases line up with TRBD2. The CDR3 consists of 13 residues. The germline gives CDR1 LGHDT, CDR2 YNNKEL (reference sequence). V was pared by 2 bases and J by 7 bases, with 5 bases of the junction left unmatched. CDR3 protein: CASSQKGAGEQYF. DNA of the CDR3: TGTGCCAGCAGCCAAAAGGGAGCGGGGGAGCAGTACTTC.

This clonotype occurred many times. This rearrangement joins TRBV20-1 to TRBJ1-6, with 8 bases identical to TRBD1. There are 16 residues in the CDR3. The germline CDR1 and CDR2 sequences are DFQATT and SNEGSKA (reference sequence). V dropped 3 bases and J dropped 7; count of bases not matched to a gene: 11. DNA for the CDR3: TGCAGTGCTAGCAAGGGACGGGCAGGGGGCAATTCACCCCTCCACTTT. Amino acids: CSASKGRAGGNSPLHF.

This clonotype was seen ten or more times. The chain employs TRBV2 and TRBJ2-1, with 8 nucleotides matching TRBD1. The trim removed 3 bases at V and 5 bases at J, leaving 0 bases unmatched. Germline CDR1 and CDR2: SNHLY and FYNNEI. The CDR3 contains 13 residues. In nucleotides, the CDR3 is TGTGCCAGCAGTGACAGGGGGCACAATGAGCAGTTCTTC. It codes for CASSDRGHNEQFF.

This clonotype was found many times. The chain combines TRBV6-1 with TRBJ2-7, with D tentatively TRBD1 (6 bases). Trimming took 8 bases from V and 4 from J, leaving 24 bases between them. The CDR3 is 16 residues long. Germline-derived CDR1 and CDR2 are MNHNS and SASEGT. CDR3 sequence (DNA): TGTGCCAGCTCAGGGGTAAGCCGCAGCCCCTCTTACGAGCAGTACTTC. Amino acid sequence: CASSGVSRSPSYEQYF.

This clonotype was recorded at least ten times. V gene TRBV3-1 combines with J gene TRBJ2-7; 8 nucleotides align to TRBD2. The CDR3 runs 14 residues. Losses at the gene ends were 4 bases for V and 6 bases for J; bases not matched to a gene: 8. Germline CDR1 is LGHDT and CDR2 is YNNKEL (reference sequence). CDR3 bases: TGTGCCAGCAGCCCTGGCGGGGGGCTCGTCGAGCAGTACTTC. The encoded protein is CASSPGGGLVEQYF.

This clonotype was observed at least ten times. The rearrangement links TRBV27 to TRBJ2-3, with D maybe TRBD1 (6 bases). V lost 5 bases to trimming and J lost 2 bases, with 11 bases between them. There are 14 residues in the CDR3. CDR1 is MNHEY, CDR2 SMNVEV, per germline (reference sequence). The CDR3 bases are TGTGCCAGCAGTCTGGGACACCCCACAGATACGCAGTATTTT. Translation: CASSLGHPTDTQYF.

This clonotype was seen a handful of times. The J gene is TRBJ2-4, the V gene TRBV18, with 10 bases fitting TRBD2. J lost 0 bases, V lost 0 bases, and 2 bases had no gene match. The CDR3 has 17 residues. Germline V gene data show CDR1 as KGHSH and CDR2 as LQKENI. The CDR3 loop reads CASSPPGLALAKNIQYF. CDR3 DNA: TGTGCCAGCTCACCACCGGGACTAGCGCTAGCCAAAAACATTCAGTACTTC.